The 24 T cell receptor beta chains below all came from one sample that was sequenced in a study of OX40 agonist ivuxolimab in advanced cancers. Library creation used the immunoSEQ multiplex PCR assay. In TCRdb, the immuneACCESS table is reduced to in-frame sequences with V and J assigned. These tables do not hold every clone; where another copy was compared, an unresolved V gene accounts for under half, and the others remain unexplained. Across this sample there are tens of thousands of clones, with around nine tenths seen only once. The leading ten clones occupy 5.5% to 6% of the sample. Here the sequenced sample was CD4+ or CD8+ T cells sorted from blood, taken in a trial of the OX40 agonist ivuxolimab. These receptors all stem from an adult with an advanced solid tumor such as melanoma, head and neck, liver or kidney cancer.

The CDR3 sequence: CASSQDLAGDFANSPLHF. In nucleotides, the CDR3 is TGCGCCAGCAGCCAAGATTTGGCAGGGGACTTTGCAAATTCACCCCTCCACTTT. The gene calls are TRBV4-3 and TRBJ1-6; D possibly corresponds to TRBD1 (6 bases). With 0 bases removed from V and 7 bases from J, the gap between germline ends came to 19 bases. CDR3 length: 18 amino acids. Germline lookup yields CDR1 LGHNA and CDR2 YSLEER.

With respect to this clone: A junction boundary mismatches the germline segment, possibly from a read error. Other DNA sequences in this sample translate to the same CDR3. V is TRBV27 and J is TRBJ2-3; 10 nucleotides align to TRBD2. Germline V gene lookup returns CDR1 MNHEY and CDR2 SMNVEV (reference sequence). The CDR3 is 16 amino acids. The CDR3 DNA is TGTGCCAGCAGCTTATCGCTAGCGGGAGCCTTTGATACGCAGTATTTT. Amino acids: CASSLSLAGAFDTQYF.

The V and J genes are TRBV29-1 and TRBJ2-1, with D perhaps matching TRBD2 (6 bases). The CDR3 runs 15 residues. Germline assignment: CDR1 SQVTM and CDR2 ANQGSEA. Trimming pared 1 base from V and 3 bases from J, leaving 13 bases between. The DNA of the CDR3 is TGCAGCGTTGAAGGAGCTAGCGAAAACTACAATGAGCAGTTCTTC. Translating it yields CSVEGASENYNEQFF.

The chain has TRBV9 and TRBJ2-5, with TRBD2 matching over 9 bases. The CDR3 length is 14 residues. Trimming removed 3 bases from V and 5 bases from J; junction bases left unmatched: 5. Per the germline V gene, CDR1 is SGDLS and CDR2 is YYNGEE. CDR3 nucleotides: TGTGCCAGCAGCGCTAGCGGGAACGCGGAGACCCAGTACTTC. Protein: CASSASGNAETQYF. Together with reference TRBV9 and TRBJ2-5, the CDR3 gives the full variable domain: DSGVTQTPKHLITATGQRVTLRCSPRSGDLSVYWYQQSLDQGLQFLIQYYNGEERAKGNILERFSAQQFPDLHSELNLSSLELGDSALYFCASSASGNAETQYFGPGTRLLVL.

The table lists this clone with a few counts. CDR3 region: CAIKGPGEETQYF. CDR3 DNA sequence: TGTGCCATCAAGGGTCCGGGGGAAGAGACCCAGTACTTC. The chain is built from TRBV10-3 and TRBJ2-5; the D gene is possibly TRBD2 (6 bases). The V end was cut by 7 bases, the J end by 3 bases, with 12 bases between. Germline V gene data show CDR1 as ENHRY and CDR2 as SYGVKD. The CDR3 has 13 amino acids.

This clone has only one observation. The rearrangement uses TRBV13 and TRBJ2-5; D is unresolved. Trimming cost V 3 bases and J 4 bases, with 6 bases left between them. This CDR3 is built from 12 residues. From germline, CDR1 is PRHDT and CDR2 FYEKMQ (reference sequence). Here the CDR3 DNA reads TGTGCCAGCAGCTTGTCCAGAGAGACCCAGTACTTC. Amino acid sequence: CASSLSRETQYF.

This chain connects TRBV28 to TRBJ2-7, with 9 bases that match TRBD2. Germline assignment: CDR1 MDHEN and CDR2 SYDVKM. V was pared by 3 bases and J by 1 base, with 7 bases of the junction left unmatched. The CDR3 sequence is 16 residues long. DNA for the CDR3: TGTGCCAGCAGTTTGGTGTTAGCGGGAGAGTCCTACGAGCAGTACTTC. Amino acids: CASSLVLAGESYEQYF. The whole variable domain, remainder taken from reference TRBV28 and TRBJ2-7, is DVKVTQSSRYLVKRTGEKVFLECVQDMDHENMFWYRQDPGLGLRLIYFSYDVKMKEKGDIPEGYSVSREKKERFSLILESASTNQTSMYLCASSLVLAGESYEQYFGPGTRLTVT.

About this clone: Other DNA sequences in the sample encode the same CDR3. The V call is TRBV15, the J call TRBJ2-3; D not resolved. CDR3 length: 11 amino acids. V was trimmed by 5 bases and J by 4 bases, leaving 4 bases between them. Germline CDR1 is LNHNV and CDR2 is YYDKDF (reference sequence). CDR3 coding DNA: TGTGCCACCAGCCGGGCAGATACGCAGTATTTT. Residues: CATSRADTQYF.

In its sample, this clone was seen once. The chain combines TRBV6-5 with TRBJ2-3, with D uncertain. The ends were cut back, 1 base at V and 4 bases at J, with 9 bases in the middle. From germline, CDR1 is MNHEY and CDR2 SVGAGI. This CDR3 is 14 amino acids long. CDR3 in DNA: TGTGCCAGCAGTTACTGGTCATCAGCAGATACGCAGTATTTT. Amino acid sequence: CASSYWSSADTQYF.

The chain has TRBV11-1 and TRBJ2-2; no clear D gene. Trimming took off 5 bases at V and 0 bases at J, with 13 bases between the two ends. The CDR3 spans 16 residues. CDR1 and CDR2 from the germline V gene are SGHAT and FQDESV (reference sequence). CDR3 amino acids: CASSARSLANTGELFF. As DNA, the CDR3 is TGTGCCAGCAGCGCCCGGTCTCTCGCGAACACCGGGGAGCTGTTTTTT.

The CDR3 is CATGLAGAHEQYF. The DNA of the CDR3 is TGTGCCACGGGACTAGCGGGAGCTCACGAGCAGTACTTC. V and J are TRBV19 and TRBJ2-7, with 14 bases lining up with TRBD2. The germline CDR1 and CDR2 sequences are LNHDA and SQIVND (reference sequence). Trimming took 10 bases from V and 5 from J; bases not matched to a gene: 4. There are 13 residues in the CDR3.

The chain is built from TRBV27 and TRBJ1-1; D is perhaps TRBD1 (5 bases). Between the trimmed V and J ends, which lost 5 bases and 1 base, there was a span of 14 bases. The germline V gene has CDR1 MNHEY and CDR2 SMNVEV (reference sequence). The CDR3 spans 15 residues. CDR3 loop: CASSITGGGNTEAFF. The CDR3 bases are TGTGCCAGCAGTATTACCGGGGGTGGGAACACTGAAGCTTTCTTT.

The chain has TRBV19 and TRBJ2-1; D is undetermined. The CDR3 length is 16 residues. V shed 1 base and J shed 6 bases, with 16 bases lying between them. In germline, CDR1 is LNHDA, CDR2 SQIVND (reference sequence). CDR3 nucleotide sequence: TGTGCCAGTAGTATAGTCGGGTCCTTAGATACCAATGAGCAGTTCTTC. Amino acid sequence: CASSIVGSLDTNEQFF.

In nucleotides, the CDR3 is TGCGCCAGCAGCGCCGGGGAACGGCAGTTCTTC. This sequence encodes CASSAGERQFF. The rearrangement joins TRBV4-1 to TRBJ2-1, with D possibly TRBD2 on 5 matching bases. Looked up from germline, CDR1 is MGHRA and CDR2 is YSYEKL. The ends were cut back, 5 bases at V and 12 bases at J, with 11 bases in the middle. This CDR3 spans 11 amino acids.

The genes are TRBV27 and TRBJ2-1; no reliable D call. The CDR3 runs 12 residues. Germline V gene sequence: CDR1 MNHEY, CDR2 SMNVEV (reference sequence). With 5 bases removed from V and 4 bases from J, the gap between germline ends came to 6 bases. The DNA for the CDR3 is TGTGCCAGCAGTCCCCATTACAATGAGCAGTTCTTC. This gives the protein CASSPHYNEQFF.

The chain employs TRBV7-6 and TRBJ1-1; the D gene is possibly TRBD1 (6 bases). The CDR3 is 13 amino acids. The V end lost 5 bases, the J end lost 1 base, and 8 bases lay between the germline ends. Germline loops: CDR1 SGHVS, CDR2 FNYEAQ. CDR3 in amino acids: CASSLGQNTEAFF. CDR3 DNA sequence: TGTGCCAGCAGCCTGGGACAGAACACTGAAGCTTTCTTT.

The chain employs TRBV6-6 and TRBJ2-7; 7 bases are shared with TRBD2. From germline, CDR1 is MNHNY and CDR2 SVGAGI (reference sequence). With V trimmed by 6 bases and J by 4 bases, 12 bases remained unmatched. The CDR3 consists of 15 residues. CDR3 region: CASSPGAGVRYEQYF. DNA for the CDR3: TGTGCCAGCAGCCCCGGGGCGGGGGTAAGGTACGAGCAGTACTTC.

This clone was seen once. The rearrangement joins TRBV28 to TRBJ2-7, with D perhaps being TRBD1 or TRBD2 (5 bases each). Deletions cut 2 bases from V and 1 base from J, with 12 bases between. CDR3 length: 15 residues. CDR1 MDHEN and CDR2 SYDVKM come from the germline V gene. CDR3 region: CASSLIGAGSYEQYF. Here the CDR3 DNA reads TGTGCCAGCAGTTTAATCGGGGCAGGATCCTACGAGCAGTACTTC.

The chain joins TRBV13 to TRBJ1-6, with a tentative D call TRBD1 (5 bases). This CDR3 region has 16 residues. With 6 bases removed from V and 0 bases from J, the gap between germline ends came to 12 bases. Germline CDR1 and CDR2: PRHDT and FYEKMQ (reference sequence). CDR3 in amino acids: CASRPTDSSYNSPLHF. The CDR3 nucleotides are TGTGCCAGCAGACCGACCGACAGCTCCTATAATTCACCCCTCCACTTT.

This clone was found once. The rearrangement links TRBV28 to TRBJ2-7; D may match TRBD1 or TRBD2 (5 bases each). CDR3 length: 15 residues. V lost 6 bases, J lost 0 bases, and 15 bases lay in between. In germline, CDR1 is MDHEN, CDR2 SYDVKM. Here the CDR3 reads CASSPGWGTSYEQYF. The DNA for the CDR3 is TGTGCCAGCAGCCCCGGGTGGGGGACCTCCTACGAGCAGTACTTC.

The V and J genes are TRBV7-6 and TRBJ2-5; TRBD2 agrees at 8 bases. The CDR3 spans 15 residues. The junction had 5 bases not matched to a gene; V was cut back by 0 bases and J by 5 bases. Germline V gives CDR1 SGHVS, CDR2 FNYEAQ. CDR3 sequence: CASSLAGTSGETQYF. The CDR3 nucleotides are TGTGCCAGCAGCTTAGCCGGGACTAGTGGCGAGACCCAGTACTTC.

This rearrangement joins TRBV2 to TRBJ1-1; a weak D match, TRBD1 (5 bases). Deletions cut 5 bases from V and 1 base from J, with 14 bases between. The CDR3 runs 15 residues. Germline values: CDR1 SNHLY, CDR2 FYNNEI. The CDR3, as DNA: TGTGCCAGCAGTTGGGACGCATTCTCGAACACTGAAGCTTTCTTT. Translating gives CASSWDAFSNTEAFF.

The CDR3 sequence is CASSPSTPGVYNEQFF. Written as DNA, the CDR3 is TGTGCCAGCTCACCTTCGACGCCGGGAGTTTACAATGAGCAGTTCTTC. The J gene is TRBJ2-1, the V gene TRBV18, with D perhaps matching TRBD2 (6 bases). The CDR3 covers 16 residues. V lost 3 bases, J lost 4 bases, and 16 bases lay in between. The germline V gene encodes CDR1 KGHSH and CDR2 LQKENI.

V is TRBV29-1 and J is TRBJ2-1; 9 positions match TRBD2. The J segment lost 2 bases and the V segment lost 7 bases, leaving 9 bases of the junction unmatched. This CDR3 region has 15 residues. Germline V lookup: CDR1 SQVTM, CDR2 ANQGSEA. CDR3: CSAEGASGTYNEQFF. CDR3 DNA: TGCAGCGCCGAAGGGGCTAGCGGGACCTACAATGAGCAGTTCTTC.